The 20 T cell receptor beta chains reported below all come from one sample, sequenced in a study of blood T cell repertoires in COVID-19. Measured with immunoSEQ multiplex PCR; TCRdb has only the in-frame clones, and not every one. Among roughly 55,000 clones listed, around 73% were seen once. The sample taken for sequencing was peripheral blood. The receptor set was obtained from a man at least 80 years old with acute or convalescent COVID-19.

This clone was detected a few times. This chain connects TRBV28 to TRBJ1-5; 10 nucleotides match TRBD1. Per the germline V gene, CDR1 is MDHEN and CDR2 is SYDVKM. V shed 3 bases, J shed 2 bases, and the junction held 4 bases outside the gene matches. The CDR3 loop spans 16 amino acids. The CDR3 loop is CASSLGQGMGNQPQHF. CDR3 DNA: TGTGCCAGCAGTTTGGGACAGGGGATGGGCAATCAGCCCCAGCATTTT. The whole variable domain, remainder taken from reference TRBV28 and TRBJ1-5, is DVKVTQSSRYLVKRTGEKVFLECVQDMDHENMFWYRQDPGLGLRLIYFSYDVKMKEKGDIPEGYSVSREKKERFSLILESASTNQTSMYLCASSLGQGMGNQPQHFGDGTRLSIL.

This chain links TRBV5-4 with TRBJ1-1, with D uncertain. The germline V gene has CDR1 SGHNT and CDR2 YYREEE (reference sequence). Trimming took off 0 bases at V and 3 bases at J, with 9 bases between the two ends. CDR3 length equals 14 residues. As DNA, the CDR3 is TGTGCCAGCAGCTTGGAGGCGGGTCACACTGAAGCTTTCTTT. Amino acid sequence: CASSLEAGHTEAFF.

This clone was seen a few times. V and J are TRBV19 and TRBJ2-6; 9 positions match TRBD1. Germline CDR1 reads LNHDA; CDR2 reads SQIVND (reference sequence). This CDR3 spans 16 amino acids. The V gene end was trimmed by 3 bases and the J gene end by 2 bases; junction bases not matched to a gene: 2. CDR3: CASSIRTGAGANVLTF. The CDR3 nucleotides are TGTGCCAGTAGTATCCGGACAGGGGCTGGGGCCAACGTCCTGACTTTC.

This clone turned up a few times. This chain links TRBV2 with TRBJ2-7, with TRBD1 matching 8 bases. The germline CDR1 and CDR2 sequences are SNHLY and FYNNEI. There are 14 residues in the CDR3. Trimming at V came to 8 bases and at J to 1 base, leaving 7 bases not matched to a gene. Here the CDR3 DNA reads TGTGCCAGCGCGCGTGACAGGGGTTCCTACGAGCAGTACTTC. This codes for CASARDRGSYEQYF.

V is TRBV5-4 and J is TRBJ2-7, with TRBD2 identical over 8 bases. J lost 3 bases, V lost 3 bases, and 11 bases had no gene match. Germline V CDR1 and CDR2: SGHNT, YYREEE (reference sequence). The CDR3 extends over 16 amino acids. The CDR3 DNA is TGTGCCAGCAGCTCGGGGACCGGGACTAGTAGCTACGAGCAGTACTTC. Its protein product is CASSSGTGTSSYEQYF.

V is TRBV20-1 and J is TRBJ1-1; the match to TRBD1 covers 7 bases. The V segment lost 8 bases and the J segment 3 bases; nucleotides outside the gene matches: 3. Germline V CDR1 and CDR2: DFQATT, SNEGSKA (reference sequence). This CDR3 region has 11 residues. For the CDR3, the DNA is TGCAGTTCCAGGGGGGACACTGAAGCTTTCTTT. This gives the protein CSSRGDTEAFF.

The rearrangement joins TRBV5-1 to TRBJ1-6; the D is unclear. Germline V CDR1 and CDR2: SGHRS, YFSETQ. Trimming stripped 0 bases from V and 5 bases from J, with 9 bases between. The CDR3 is 15 amino acids. The CDR3 region is CASSLAITDNSPLHF. CDR3 nucleotide sequence: TGCGCCAGCAGCTTGGCGATAACGGATAATTCACCCCTCCACTTT.

Only a few counts were recorded for this clone. The rearrangement joins TRBV5-1 to TRBJ2-7; the D gene is possibly TRBD1 (6 bases). CDR3 length: 13 amino acids. Germline values: CDR1 SGHRS, CDR2 YFSETQ. V dropped 5 bases and J dropped 1 base, with 10 bases sitting between them. The CDR3 reads CASRSGQSYEQYF. For the CDR3, the DNA is TGCGCCAGCAGATCCGGACAGTCCTACGAGCAGTACTTC.

The V call is TRBV5-1, the J call TRBJ1-2; tentatively, D is TRBD1 (5 bases). CDR1 and CDR2 (germline): SGHRS, YFSETQ. V was shortened by 1 base and J by 7 bases, with 11 bases between the two germline ends. The CDR3 is 13 amino acids. CDR3 nucleotide sequence: TGCGCCAGCAGCTTGCGGGGGGAAGGTGGCTACACCTTC. The encoded protein is CASSLRGEGGYTF.

This chain uses TRBV30 with TRBJ1-6, with unresolved D. The CDR3 spans 14 residues. The germline V gene has CDR1 GTSNPN and CDR2 SVGIG (reference sequence). V gave up 4 bases and J gave up 7 bases, with 14 bases separating them. This CDR3 is CAWKMGSLNSPLHF. CDR3 sequence (DNA): TGTGCCTGGAAGATGGGCAGCCTAAATTCACCCCTCCACTTT.

J is TRBJ2-7 and V is TRBV12-5; weak D call: TRBD1 (6 bases). Trimming left V 5 bases short and J 1 base short, with 9 bases between. The germline V gene has CDR1 LGHNT and CDR2 FRNRAP. The CDR3 length is 13 residues. The CDR3 nucleotides are TGTGCTAGTGGTGAGGACAGTTCCTACGAGCAGTACTTC. Translated, it gives CASGEDSSYEQYF.

The chain is built from TRBV7-3 and TRBJ1-2; TRBD1 agrees at 10 bases. V gave up 4 bases and J gave up 4 bases; unmatched junction bases: 6. Germline V CDR1 and CDR2: SGHTA, FQGTGA. The CDR3 covers 15 residues. CDR3 nucleotides: TGTGCCAGCAGCTCGACAGGGGGCGCGACCTATGGCTACACCTTC. The encoded protein is CASSSTGGATYGYTF.

The rearrangement links TRBV7-3 to TRBJ1-1; unclear D gene. Germline assignment: CDR1 SGHTA and CDR2 FQGTGA. Trimming shortened V by 1 base and J by 1 base, and 7 bases separated the two germline ends. The CDR3 is 14 residues long. The CDR3 protein is CASSLSSGNTEAFF. For the CDR3, the DNA is TGTGCCAGCAGCTTAAGTTCAGGGAACACTGAAGCTTTCTTT.

The rearrangement uses TRBV11-2 and TRBJ2-5; the D is unclear. Germline V lookup: CDR1 SGHAT, CDR2 FQNNGV. V lost 4 bases to trimming and J lost 5 bases, with 11 bases between them. This CDR3 region has 13 residues. This CDR3 reads CASSSPMGETQYF. For the CDR3, the DNA is TGTGCCAGCAGCTCGCCGATGGGCGAGACCCAGTACTTC.

The chain recombines TRBV19 with TRBJ1-2, with a tentative D call TRBD1 (6 bases). Looked up from germline, CDR1 is LNHDA and CDR2 is SQIVND (reference sequence). V lost 6 bases and J 2 bases, leaving 16 bases between the germline ends. There are 15 residues in the CDR3. The CDR3 is CASRELDRSNYGYTF. The CDR3 coding sequence is TGTGCCAGTAGGGAACTAGACAGGTCCAACTATGGCTACACCTTC. Drawing the rest from reference TRBV19 and TRBJ1-2, the complete variable domain is DGGITQSPKYLFRKEGQNVTLSCEQNLNHDAMYWYRQDPGQGLRLIYYSQIVNDFQKGDIAEGYSVSREKKESFPLTVTSAQKNPTAFYLCASRELDRSNYGYTFGSGTRLTVV.

The chain employs TRBV7-3 and TRBJ2-1, with 8 nucleotides matching TRBD1. Germline V CDR1 and CDR2: SGHTA, FQGTGA. The CDR3 runs to 15 residues. The V gene end was trimmed by 4 bases and the J gene end by 9 bases; junction bases not matched to a gene: 11. CDR3 in amino acids: CASSSDGDRQGEQFF. The CDR3 DNA follows: TGTGCCAGCAGCTCAGACGGGGACAGGCAGGGTGAGCAGTTCTTC.

This clone was detected only a few times. V usage is TRBV2 and J usage is TRBJ1-1; 7 bases are shared with TRBD1. This CDR3 comprises 14 residues. Per the germline V gene, CDR1 is SNHLY and CDR2 is FYNNEI. The V segment lost 5 bases and the J segment 5 bases; nucleotides outside the gene matches: 8. The CDR3 DNA is TGTGCCAGCAGTCCCCAGGCAGGGGGGACTGAAGCTTTCTTT. It translates to CASSPQAGGTEAFF.

In its sample, this clone was seen a few times. The V call is TRBV5-8, the J call TRBJ2-1; 7 bases line up with TRBD1. Trimming removed 2 bases from V and 2 bases from J; junction bases left unmatched: 10. The germline gives CDR1 SGHTS, CDR2 YDEGEE. This CDR3 is 17 amino acids long. The CDR3, as DNA: TGTGCCAGCAGCTTAGAACCCTGGGACAGTACCTACAATGAGCAGTTCTTC. This encodes CASSLEPWDSTYNEQFF. The whole variable domain, remainder taken from reference TRBV5-8 and TRBJ2-1, is EAGVTQSPTHLIKTRGQQATLRCSPISGHTSVYWYQQALGLGLQFLLWYDEGEERNRGNFPPRFSGRQFPNYSSELNVNALELEDSALYLCASSLEPWDSTYNEQFFGPGTRLTVL.

This rearrangement joins TRBV6-6 to TRBJ1-2; D is perhaps TRBD1 (6 bases). Germline V gene lookup returns CDR1 MNHNY and CDR2 SVGAGI (reference sequence). CDR3 length: 13 amino acids. Trimming took 11 bases from V and 4 from J, leaving 17 bases between them. CDR3 sequence: CALTGGAGYGYTF. The CDR3 DNA reads TGTGCCTTAACGGGGGGGGCCGGCTATGGCTACACCTTC.

The rearrangement uses TRBV27 and TRBJ1-1, with D possibly TRBD1 on 6 matching bases. This CDR3 contains 13 residues. Trimming shortened V by 2 bases and J by 3 bases, and 7 bases separated the two germline ends. CDR1 and CDR2 (germline): MNHEY, SMNVEV (reference sequence). The DNA for the CDR3 is TGTGCCAGCAGTTTAGGACAGCACACTGAAGCTTTCTTT. Protein: CASSLGQHTEAFF.